The TCR beta chain under discussion was sequenced for a study of blood T cell repertoires in COVID-19. Study summary: Italy, Spain and the United States were the sources of the convalescent and acute COVID-19 samples.

As originally analysed: Estimation of nucleated cell counts relied on the amplification of reference gene primers. The assay was immunoSEQ multiplex PCR, and TCRdb's table has in-frame clones only and misses some. That table supplies the V and J calls and clone size; D and trimming were determined from the DNA. The data show around 180,000 clones, with about 87% seen just once and roughly 24% held by the top ten. This CDR3 is built from 16 residues. The V end was cut by 0 bases, the J end by 4 bases, with 15 bases between. Germline CDR1 is MNHEY and CDR2 is SVGAGI. The clonotype was recovered from a man aged 60-69 years with acute or convalescent COVID-19. This rearrangement joins TRBV6-5 to TRBJ1-2; TRBD1 might be the D (5 bases). Material: peripheral blood. The chain's CDR3 is CASSYSSGSRIYGYTF. In DNA form, the CDR3 reads TGTGCCAGCAGTTACTCATCAGGGTCCCGAATCTATGGCTACACCTTC.